This TCR beta chain is from a study of T-cell memory formation after mild COVID-19. Broader study findings: Some responding clones appeared in pre-infection memory, suggesting cross-reactive memory joined. Chiefly within CM and EM were the contracting CD4+ clones; CD8+ ones were within EMRA. Researchers could not confirm that second-wave clones peaking on day 37 targeted SARS-CoV-2.

From the 5' RACE reads, TCRdb called clonotypes with MiXCR, one entry per CDR3 protein. The table has about 290,000 distinct CDR3 sequences, around 15% seen once; the top ten hold 22%. Germline values: CDR1 SGHRS, CDR2 YFSETQ. This CDR3 is 15 amino acids long. Trimming took off 0 bases at V and 2 bases at J, with 9 bases between the two ends. This clonotype was seen at least ten times. The antigen is undetermined. Sequencing was done on a sample of PBMCs or a T cell subset sorted from them (not recorded which). This clonotype was obtained from a man in his late teens or twenties who had mild COVID-19 (a few samples of this study predate the infection). Cell type and time point are not known. The genes are TRBV5-1 and TRBJ2-1; D is possibly TRBD2 (5 bases). DNA for the CDR3: TGCGCCAGCAGCTTGGTTGTGGAGGCCTACAATGAGCAGTTCTTC. It is translated as CASSLVVEAYNEQFF.